Detailed here is one T cell receptor beta chain. The record originates from a study of shared clonotypes between healthy human individuals. Donors, healthy HIV-negative adults, lacked recent acute infections or vaccinations. CDR3 length: 18 amino acids. Germline CDR1 and CDR2: SGHRS and YFSETQ. V lost 0 bases and J lost 6, with 22 bases in between. The data were produced by immunoSEQ multiplex PCR, yet TCRdb's version contains in-frame clones alone and is incomplete. The data contain about 980,000 clones, 76% of them singletons. Specimen: memory CD4+ T cells sorted from blood. Subset indicated: CD45RA-negative fraction. This sequence was found in a man aged 18 to 30 in good health. This chain joins TRBV5-1 and TRBJ2-1; D is undetermined. The chain's CDR3 is CASSLAALVTGWGNEQFF. The CDR3 bases are TGCGCCAGCAGCTTGGCCGCCCTCGTGACTGGGTGGGGCAATGAGCAGTTCTTC.